The next 13 T cell receptor beta chains were all read from a single sample in a study of early T cells in non-severe SARS-CoV-2 infection. In TCRdb, the 5' RACE reads were re-called with MiXCR into one record per CDR3 protein. This table holds some 19,000 distinct CDR3 sequences, approximately 4% found once. Sample: whole blood. All receptors come from an adult who was a healthcare worker with PCR-confirmed SARS-CoV-2 infection or an uninfected control (not recorded which).

This clonotype was seen ten or more times. The J gene is TRBJ1-1, the V gene TRBV6-5, with D unclear. CDR1 is MNHEY, CDR2 SVGAGI, per germline. The CDR3 has 13 amino acids. V gave up 2 bases and J gave up 5 bases, with 9 bases separating them. CDR3 sequence: CASSYARGTEAFF. The CDR3 region has the DNA TGTGCCAGCAGTTACGCAAGAGGTACTGAAGCTTTCTTT.

This clonotype was observed at least ten times. The CDR3 region has the DNA TGTGCCAGCAGTTCGGCCGCGAGGAGCGAGCAGTACTTC. This codes for CASSSAARSEQYF. The chain combines TRBV6-1 with TRBJ2-7; no reliable D call. The CDR3 totals 13 residues. The germline CDR1 and CDR2 sequences are MNHNS and SASEGT. With 5 bases removed from V and 6 bases from J, the gap between germline ends came to 14 bases.

This clonotype was seen many times. The chain is built from TRBV7-6 and TRBJ2-1, with 10 bases lining up with TRBD1. The germline gives CDR1 SGHVS, CDR2 FNYEAQ. This CDR3 is 15 amino acids long. Unmatched junction bases numbered 8, after V lost 5 bases and J lost 7 bases. The CDR3 bases are TGTGCCAGCAGCCTACAGGGACAGGGGTTGAATGAGCAGTTCTTC. Translated, it gives CASSLQGQGLNEQFF.

This clonotype was recorded at least ten times. V usage is TRBV6-5 and J usage is TRBJ1-1, with 8 nucleotides matching TRBD1. Germline assignment: CDR1 MNHEY and CDR2 SVGAGI. CDR3 length: 14 amino acids. The trim removed 7 bases at V and 2 bases at J, leaving 6 bases unmatched. The CDR3 nucleotides are TGTGCCAGCAAAATCCAGGGGGCTAACACTGAAGCTTTCTTT. It encodes CASKIQGANTEAFF.

Many counts were recorded for this clonotype. The gene calls are TRBV9 and TRBJ1-2, with D possibly matching TRBD1 (5 bases). Trimming pared 4 bases from V and 7 bases from J, leaving 17 bases between. Per the germline V gene, CDR1 is SGDLS and CDR2 is YYNGEE. The CDR3 covers 14 residues. CDR3 DNA: TGTGCCAGCAGCACAATACTCAACGGGGGTGGCTACACCTTC. This gives the protein CASSTILNGGGYTF. The full variable domain, its missing parts supplied by reference TRBV9 and TRBJ1-2, is DSGVTQTPKHLITATGQRVTLRCSPRSGDLSVYWYQQSLDQGLQFLIQYYNGEERAKGNILERFSAQQFPDLHSELNLSSLELGDSALYFCASSTILNGGGYTFGSGTRLTVV.

By share, this clonotype ranks as medium-sized. At one end the junction does not follow the germline gene, possibly because of a read error. The V call is TRBV20-1, the J call TRBJ1-1, with 7 nucleotides matching TRBD1. Looked up from germline, CDR1 is DFQATT and CDR2 is SNEGSKA (reference sequence). There are 12 residues in the CDR3. The chain's CDR3 is CRGLQGNAEAFF. The CDR3 DNA reads TGCAGGGGATTACAGGGGAACGCTGAAGCTTTCTTT.

Ten or more counts support this clonotype. The V call is TRBV3-1, the J call TRBJ2-7; D is ambiguous. Germline V gene data show CDR1 as LGHDT and CDR2 as YNNKEL (reference sequence). The CDR3 runs 13 residues. Trimming shortened V by 1 base and J by 6 bases, and 10 bases separated the two germline ends. The CDR3 sequence is CASSQVAWGEQYF. The CDR3 nucleotides read TGTGCCAGCAGCCAAGTTGCGTGGGGCGAGCAGTACTTC.

This clonotype has ten or more counts. This chain links TRBV12-3 or TRBV12-4 with TRBJ2-7, with no clear D. The CDR3 loop spans 14 amino acids. Trimming left V 1 base short and J 2 bases short, with 9 bases between. CDR3: CASSLGYGPYEQYF. As DNA, the CDR3 is TGTGCCAGCAGTTTAGGGTACGGGCCCTACGAGCAGTACTTC.

This clonotype has ten or more counts. The rearrangement joins TRBV5-1 to TRBJ2-6; D unclear. CDR1 is SGHRS, CDR2 YFSETQ, per germline. The V and J ends lost 1 base and 0 bases respectively, with 5 bases between them. CDR3 length equals 15 residues. Written as DNA, the CDR3 is TGCGCCAGCAGCTTGCGTGACTCTGGGGCCAACGTCCTGACTTTC. It codes for CASSLRDSGANVLTF.

This clonotype was seen repeatedly, ten times or more. J is TRBJ2-7 and V is TRBV11-2; D call uncertain. V lost 3 bases and J 3 bases, leaving 12 bases between the germline ends. This CDR3 is 14 amino acids long. Germline assignment: CDR1 SGHAT and CDR2 FQNNGV. In nucleotides, the CDR3 is TGTGCCAGCAGCTTCGAGGTTAACTACTACGAGCAGTACTTC. It yields the protein CASSFEVNYYEQYF.

V is TRBV5-8 and J is TRBJ2-1, with 10 bases identical to TRBD2. This CDR3 has 15 residues. Germline V CDR1 and CDR2: SGHTS, YDEGEE. The trim removed 4 bases at V and 5 bases at J, leaving 6 bases unmatched. CDR3 bases: TGTGCCAGCAGCCCGCTAGCGGGGGTGCACAATGAGCAGTTCTTC. Its protein product is CASSPLAGVHNEQFF.

This clonotype was recorded many times. The genes are TRBV9 and TRBJ1-1; D gene ambiguous. Germline-derived CDR1 and CDR2 are SGDLS and YYNGEE. The CDR3 contains 15 residues. The V gene lost 2 bases and the J gene lost 0 bases, with 11 bases spanning the gap. The CDR3 sequence is CASSVPPDMNTEAFF. DNA of the CDR3: TGTGCCAGCAGCGTCCCCCCAGACATGAACACTGAAGCTTTCTTT.

This clonotype has just a few counts. The chain combines TRBV20-1 with TRBJ2-2, with D possibly being TRBD1 (6 bases). This CDR3 is 14 amino acids long. V lost 0 bases and J 4 bases, leaving 9 bases between the germline ends. Germline V gives CDR1 DFQATT, CDR2 SNEGSKA (reference sequence). CDR3 DNA sequence: TGCAGTGCTAGAGACGCAGGGGCCACCGGGGAGCTGTTTTTT. Translating gives CSARDAGATGELFF.